What follows are 29 T cell receptor beta chains derived from one specimen sequenced in a study of OX40 agonist ivuxolimab in advanced cancers. Using immunoSEQ multiplex PCR, the repertoire was profiled, and TCRdb retains in-frame clones only, with some absent. Of roughly 80,000 clones in the sample, 90% were seen once. Here the sequenced sample was CD4+ or CD8+ T cells sorted from blood, taken in a trial of the OX40 agonist ivuxolimab. The receptors originated from an adult with an advanced solid tumor such as melanoma, head and neck, liver or kidney cancer.

The J gene is TRBJ2-2, the V gene TRBV2, with no clear D. Germline CDR1 and CDR2: SNHLY and FYNNEI. The CDR3 totals 13 residues. V was cut by 7 bases and J by 4 bases, with 10 bases left in between. This CDR3 is CASNAQITGELFF. Here the CDR3 DNA reads TGTGCCAGCAACGCACAGATCACCGGGGAGCTGTTTTTT.

The rearrangement links TRBV10-3 to TRBJ2-1; no reliable D call. The CDR3 is 13 amino acids. Looked up from germline, CDR1 is ENHRY and CDR2 is SYGVKD. Trimming shortened V by 6 bases and J by 13 bases, and 19 bases separated the two germline ends. Here the CDR3 DNA reads TGTGCCATCAGCCCCGTAGGTGAAGTCTCCCAGTTCTTC. Its translation: CAISPVGEVSQFF.

The table lists this clone with a few counts. The gene calls are TRBV7-8 and TRBJ1-1; D is unresolved. The CDR3 totals 13 residues. The germline V and J ends were trimmed by 4 bases and 1 base, with 7 bases remaining between them. Germline values: CDR1 SGHVS, CDR2 FQNEAQ. CDR3 in DNA: TGTGCCAGCAGCTCCCCTGAGAACACTGAAGCTTTCTTT. This encodes CASSSPENTEAFF. The variable domain in full, completed from reference TRBV7-8 and TRBJ1-1, reads GAGVSQSPRYKVAKRGQDVALRCDPISGHVSLFWYQQALGQGPEFLTYFQNEAQLDKSGLPSDRFFAERPEGSVSTLKIQRTQQEDSAVYLCASSSPENTEAFFGQGTRLTVV.

The rearrangement joins TRBV6-5 to TRBJ1-5, with 7 bases that match TRBD1. Looked up from germline, CDR1 is MNHEY and CDR2 is SVGAGI. CDR3 length equals 15 residues. V was clipped by 6 bases and J by 2 bases; unmatched bases: 7. CDR3 sequence: CASSQTGKGNQPQHF. The CDR3 DNA is TGTGCCAGCAGCCAGACAGGGAAGGGCAATCAGCCCCAGCATTTT.

The chain has TRBV10-3 and TRBJ2-2; D not certain. This CDR3 region has 15 residues. Germline CDR1 and CDR2: ENHRY and SYGVKD. V shed 3 bases and J shed 1 base, with 9 bases lying between them. The CDR3 here is CAISDSTKNTGELFF. Written as DNA, the CDR3 is TGTGCCATCAGTGACTCGACAAAGAACACCGGGGAGCTGTTTTTT.

The chain has TRBV6-6 and TRBJ1-1; perhaps TRBD1 as D (5 bases). The length of the CDR3 is 13 residues. V was shortened by 6 bases and J by 3 bases, with 11 bases between the two germline ends. CDR1 and CDR2 from the germline V gene are MNHNY and SVGAGI (reference sequence). CDR3 sequence (DNA): TGTGCCAGCAGCCGCGGGGGGGACACTGAAGCTTTCTTT. Residues: CASSRGGDTEAFF.

The rearrangement links TRBV2 to TRBJ2-5, with 15 bases fitting TRBD2. Losses at the gene ends were 3 bases for V and 4 bases for J; bases not matched to a gene: 3. Per the germline V gene, CDR1 is SNHLY and CDR2 is FYNNEI. This CDR3 has 16 amino acids. The CDR3 coding sequence is TGTGCCAGCAGTGAGGGACTAGCGGGAGGTTCAGAGACCCAGTACTTC. Amino acid sequence: CASSEGLAGGSETQYF.

The chain is built from TRBV7-2 and TRBJ2-1, with 8 positions matching TRBD2. V lost 8 bases to trimming and J lost 5 bases; unmatched junction nucleotides: 5. Germline CDR1 is SGHTA and CDR2 is FQGNSA. The CDR3 length is 13 residues. The CDR3 DNA reads as TGTGCCAGCGGCAAGCGGGGGAACAATGAGCAGTTCTTC. It yields the protein CASGKRGNNEQFF.

This clone occurred a few times. V is TRBV19 and J is TRBJ1-6, with D hard to call. There are 14 residues in the CDR3. Germline CDR1 reads LNHDA; CDR2 reads SQIVND (reference sequence). V was clipped by 6 bases and J by 8 bases, with 14 bases between them. CDR3 DNA sequence: TGTGCCAGTAGGCCATCCGGTGGGGATTCACCCCTCCACTTT. This sequence encodes CASRPSGGDSPLHF.

This chain connects TRBV7-9 to TRBJ2-4, with 7 bases lining up with TRBD1. The CDR3 consists of 13 residues. Per germline, CDR1 SEHNR and CDR2 FQNEAQ (reference sequence). Trimming at V came to 3 bases and at J to 13 bases, leaving 9 bases not matched to a gene. CDR3 nucleotides: TGTGCCAGCAGCTTCTCAACCGGGACAGAACAGTACTTC. This translates into CASSFSTGTEQYF.

V gene TRBV7-2 combines with J gene TRBJ2-5, with D hard to call. In germline, CDR1 is SGHTA, CDR2 FQGNSA. The CDR3 contains 14 residues. V lost 1 base and J lost 5, with 11 bases in between. CDR3 in amino acids: CASSLGPASETQYF. CDR3 DNA: TGTGCCAGCAGCTTAGGACCAGCCAGTGAGACCCAGTACTTC.

This clone appeared a single time. The V gene is TRBV7-2, the J gene TRBJ1-6; the D gene is possibly TRBD1 (5 bases). CDR1 and CDR2 from the germline V gene are SGHTA and FQGNSA. Trimming pared 4 bases from V and 7 bases from J, leaving 11 bases between. This CDR3 is built from 14 residues. CDR3 DNA sequence: TGTGCCAGCAGCTCCGGGACGGGGAATTCACCCCTCCACTTT. Amino acid sequence: CASSSGTGNSPLHF. Using reference TRBV7-2 and TRBJ1-6 for the parts outside the CDR3, the full variable domain is GAGVSQSPSNKVTEKGKDVELRCDPISGHTALYWYRQSLGQGLEFLIYFQGNSAPDKSGLPSDRFSAERTGGSVSTLTIQRTQQEDSAVYLCASSSGTGNSPLHFGNGTRLTVT.

On this clone: This sample also contains other DNA sequences that code for the same CDR3. The gene calls are TRBV19 and TRBJ1-1; D unclear. Trimming pared 3 bases from V and 3 bases from J, leaving 8 bases between. The CDR3 is 13 amino acids. The V gene's germline CDR1 is LNHDA and CDR2 SQIVND (reference sequence). CDR3 sequence reads: CASSMKGDTEAFF. DNA of the CDR3: TGTGCCAGTAGTATGAAGGGAGACACTGAAGCTTTCTTT.

This sequence joins TRBV6-6 and TRBJ2-7, with 7 bases fitting TRBD2. The V segment lost 2 bases and the J segment 7 bases; nucleotides outside the gene matches: 8. CDR1 is MNHNY and CDR2 is SVGAGI in the germline V gene (reference sequence). The CDR3 runs to 14 residues. CDR3 sequence: CASSYKGRVGEQYF. In DNA, the CDR3 is TGTGCCAGCAGTTACAAAGGGAGGGTTGGGGAGCAGTACTTC.

The rearrangement links TRBV5-4 to TRBJ2-3; D is unclear. The CDR3 consists of 12 residues. Trimming took 2 bases from V and 4 from J, leaving 5 bases between them. Germline V lookup: CDR1 SGHNT, CDR2 YYREEE (reference sequence). The CDR3 nucleotides read TGTGCCAGCAGCTTCCCTCCAGATACGCAGTATTTT. Translation: CASSFPPDTQYF.

The V and J genes are TRBV18 and TRBJ2-3, with D tentatively TRBD2 (5 bases). CDR1 is KGHSH, CDR2 LQKENI, per germline. The CDR3 length is 12 residues. V lost 3 bases, J lost 6 bases, and 7 bases lay in between. CDR3 coding DNA: TGTGCCAGCTCACCGTCGGGGGATACGCAGTATTTT. Amino acids: CASSPSGDTQYF.

The rearrangement joins TRBV7-2 to TRBJ1-1; 10 bases map to TRBD1. Trimming removed 5 bases from V and 3 bases from J; junction bases left unmatched: 3. This CDR3 spans 14 amino acids. Germline V CDR1 and CDR2: SGHTA, FQGNSA. CDR3 sequence: CASSPDRGDTEAFF. CDR3 sequence (DNA): TGTGCCAGCAGCCCGGACAGGGGGGACACTGAAGCTTTCTTT.

The chain uses TRBV5-4 and TRBJ2-1; D not resolved. The CDR3 is 17 residues long. Germline CDR1 reads SGHNT; CDR2 reads YYREEE (reference sequence). Trimming left V 5 bases short and J 3 bases short, with 21 bases between. The CDR3 loop reads CASSRPVGLGIYNEQFF. The CDR3 nucleotides are TGTGCCAGCAGTCGCCCGGTAGGGTTAGGGATCTACAATGAGCAGTTCTTC. The whole variable domain, remainder taken from reference TRBV5-4 and TRBJ2-1, is ETGVTQSPTHLIKTRGQQVTLRCSSQSGHNTVSWYQQALGQGPQFIFQYYREEENGRGNFPPRFSGLQFPNYSSELNVNALELDDSALYLCASSRPVGLGIYNEQFFGPGTRLTVL.

This rearrangement joins TRBV4-2 to TRBJ2-2; 10 bases fit TRBD2. The J segment lost 4 bases and the V segment lost 4 bases, leaving 3 bases of the junction unmatched. Germline CDR1 reads LGHNA; CDR2 reads YNFKEQ. This CDR3 region has 15 residues. CDR3 nucleotide sequence: TGTGCCAGCAGCCGTAGCGGGGGGCCCACCGGGGAGCTGTTTTTT. Translation gives CASSRSGGPTGELFF.

The chain joins TRBV10-3 to TRBJ2-2, with a possible D match to TRBD2 (6 bases). Germline loops: CDR1 ENHRY, CDR2 SYGVKD. V was cut by 4 bases and J by 6 bases, with 18 bases left in between. The CDR3 contains 16 residues. CDR3 nucleotides: TGTGCCATCAGTGTTGGGACTTCACTTGGGGCCGGGGAGCTGTTTTTT. Its translation is CAISVGTSLGAGELFF.

This sequence joins TRBV19 and TRBJ2-4; the D is unclear. Germline CDR1 reads LNHDA; CDR2 reads SQIVND (reference sequence). V lost 3 bases and J 0 bases, leaving 12 bases between the germline ends. This CDR3 comprises 16 residues. The CDR3 sequence is CASSIAGPLAKNIQYF. The CDR3 nucleotides are TGTGCCAGTAGTATCGCAGGTCCACTAGCCAAAAACATTCAGTACTTC.

J is TRBJ1-3 and V is TRBV15; D call uncertain. CDR3 size: 16 residues. V lost 1 base, J lost 0 bases, and 10 bases lay in between. CDR1 LNHNV and CDR2 YYDKDF come from the germline V gene (reference sequence). The CDR3 reads CATSRAGSLSGNTIYF. CDR3 sequence (DNA): TGTGCCACCAGCAGAGCCGGCAGTCTCTCTGGAAACACCATATATTTT.

This clone was recorded only once. The chain couples TRBV4-2 to TRBJ1-2; D call uncertain. The V and J ends lost 0 bases and 5 bases respectively, with 13 bases between them. Germline CDR1 LGHNA, CDR2 YNFKEQ. The CDR3 totals 15 residues. The CDR3 here is CASSQESGGHYGYTF. DNA for the CDR3: TGTGCCAGCAGCCAAGAATCTGGCGGCCATTATGGCTACACCTTC.

The gene calls are TRBV19 and TRBJ2-1, with 11 bases matching TRBD2. The V and J ends lost 2 bases and 10 bases, in that order; junction bases with no gene match: 4. The CDR3 length is 14 residues. Germline loops: CDR1 LNHDA, CDR2 SQIVND (reference sequence). The CDR3 region is CASSIRTSGGEQFF. In DNA, the CDR3 is TGTGCCAGTAGTATACGCACTAGCGGGGGAGAGCAGTTCTTC.

The chain joins TRBV5-1 to TRBJ2-3; tentative D call: TRBD1 (6 bases). Trimming stripped 5 bases from V and 5 bases from J, with 12 bases between. From germline, CDR1 is SGHRS and CDR2 YFSETQ. The CDR3 extends over 13 amino acids. In DNA form, the CDR3 reads TGCGCCAGCAGGGGCCAGGACAGAGATACGCAGTATTTT. Protein product: CASRGQDRDTQYF.

The rearrangement joins TRBV7-2 to TRBJ2-7; D might be TRBD1 (6 bases). Per the germline V gene, CDR1 is SGHTA and CDR2 is FQGNSA. The CDR3 is 12 amino acids. V dropped 5 bases and J dropped 6 bases, with 11 bases sitting between them. For the CDR3, the DNA is TGTGCCAGCAGCCCACAGGGCCCCGAGCAGTACTTC. Translated, it gives CASSPQGPEQYF.

The rearrangement uses TRBV4-3 and TRBJ2-7, with 9 bases that match TRBD1. V was clipped by 5 bases and J by 5 bases; unmatched bases: 10. This CDR3 contains 15 residues. CDR1 is LGHNA, CDR2 YSLEER, per germline. The CDR3 region is CASSARRDRVHEQYF. The CDR3 DNA reads TGCGCCAGCAGCGCTCGCCGGGACAGGGTCCACGAGCAGTACTTC.

This clone was counted once. The chain couples TRBV19 to TRBJ1-1; D call uncertain. This CDR3 contains 14 residues. CDR1 and CDR2 (germline): LNHDA, SQIVND (reference sequence). The V and J ends lost 10 bases and 4 bases respectively, with 19 bases between them. CDR3 sequence: CATRVDPGSTEAFF. The DNA of the CDR3 is TGTGCCACCCGAGTAGATCCAGGATCCACTGAAGCTTTCTTT.

The CDR3 DNA reads as TGTGCCAGCAGTGTGGGCCGGGGCATAACGAACACTGAAGCTTTCTTT. Amino acid sequence: CASSVGRGITNTEAFF. This chain links TRBV6-1 with TRBJ1-1, with a possible D match to TRBD1 (5 bases). The germline gives CDR1 MNHNS, CDR2 SASEGT. The CDR3 sequence is 16 residues long. Trimming took 4 bases from V and 1 from J, leaving 16 bases between them.